This T cell receptor beta chain was documented in a study of blood T cell repertoires in COVID-19. Authors' analysis steps: The assay estimated nucleated cells by amplifying reference gene primers. Measured with immunoSEQ multiplex PCR; TCRdb has only the in-frame clones, and not every one. V and J calls and clone size come straight from that table; D and trimming were deduced from the DNA. The table has 250,000 to 400,000 clones, 85% to 90% seen once. Specimen: peripheral blood. The sequence was collected from a woman aged 25 to 39 with COVID-19, enrolled during active disease.

CDR3 amino acids: CASVHPPLVSNEQFF. CDR3 nucleotide sequence: TGTGCCAGCGTCCACCCCCCGTTAGTTAGCAATGAGCAGTTCTTC. The genes are TRBV2 and TRBJ2-1; D gene uncertain. Germline loops: CDR1 SNHLY, CDR2 FYNNEI. V gave up 8 bases and J gave up 6 bases, with 20 bases separating them. The CDR3 totals 15 residues.